A single sample gave rise to the 30 T cell receptor beta chains below, sequenced in a study of OX40 agonist ivuxolimab in advanced cancers. Sequenced by immunoSEQ multiplex PCR; TCRdb stores in-frame clones only, minus some. The sample has approximately 100,000 clones, about 92% seen once; the top ten hold around 1.6%. Sequencing was performed on CD4+ or CD8+ T cells sorted from blood, taken in a trial of the OX40 agonist ivuxolimab. Source of these receptors: an adult with an advanced solid tumor such as melanoma, head and neck, liver or kidney cancer.

V is TRBV6-1 and J is TRBJ2-2; 14 bases map to TRBD2. The CDR3 has 15 residues. With 11 bases clipped from V and 5 bases from J, the junction kept 7 bases outside the gene matches. Germline loops: CDR1 MNHNS, CDR2 SASEGT. CDR3 bases: TGTGCCTGCGGGACTAGCGGGAGAAGGACCGGGGAGCTGTTTTTT. As protein: CACGTSGRRTGELFF.

This clone was counted a single time. The rearrangement joins TRBV19 to TRBJ2-3; TRBD2 aligns across 9 bases. With 4 bases clipped from V and 8 bases from J, the junction kept 13 bases outside the gene matches. Germline-derived CDR1 and CDR2 are LNHDA and SQIVND (reference sequence). The CDR3 is 16 residues long. The CDR3: CASSTSGKGGGGTQYF. CDR3 DNA sequence: TGTGCCAGTAGTACTAGCGGGAAAGGGGGTGGCGGTACGCAGTATTTT.

The chain combines TRBV2 with TRBJ2-5; tentatively, D is TRBD2 (5 bases). Gene TRBJ2-7 matches the end of the DNA better, so the J call may be wrong. This CDR3 region has 14 residues. Looked up from germline, CDR1 is SNHLY and CDR2 is FYNNEI. CDR3 protein: CASSVAAGAYEQYF. DNA of the CDR3: TGTGCCAGCAGTGTTGCGGCCGGGGCCTACGAGCAGTACTTC.

The V call is TRBV7-9, the J call TRBJ1-4; 7 positions agree with TRBD1. Germline V gene data show CDR1 as SEHNR and CDR2 as FQNEAQ (reference sequence). This CDR3 has 16 amino acids. V lost 10 bases and J lost 3; bases outside the gene matches: 14. CDR3 nucleotide sequence: TGTGCCACCTCGACAGGGCCCTCCTCGGCTAATGAAAAACTGTTTTTT. Encoded protein: CATSTGPSSANEKLFF.

This clone was counted once. The chain combines TRBV6-5 with TRBJ2-5; D is uncertain. Germline V gene lookup returns CDR1 MNHEY and CDR2 SVGAGI. V lost 8 bases to trimming and J lost 5 bases, with 12 bases between them. The CDR3 sequence is 12 residues long. In DNA form, the CDR3 reads TGTGCCAGCGGTCGGTACACGGAGACCCAGTACTTC. Protein product: CASGRYTETQYF.

This CDR3 reads CASTLTGGGYGYTF. The CDR3 DNA follows: TGTGCCAGCACCCTAACAGGGGGCGGCTATGGCTACACCTTC. This chain connects TRBV9 to TRBJ1-2; 9 bases map to TRBD1. Looked up from germline, CDR1 is SGDLS and CDR2 is YYNGEE. J lost 4 bases, V lost 6 bases, and 7 bases had no gene match. This CDR3 comprises 14 residues.

J is TRBJ2-1 and V is TRBV5-6; the match to TRBD1 covers 8 bases. Germline V gives CDR1 SGHDT, CDR2 YYEEEE. Trimming at V came to 0 bases and at J to 14 bases, leaving 7 bases not matched to a gene. The CDR3 runs to 13 residues. In nucleotides, the CDR3 is TGTGCCAGCAGCTTGGATCAGGGGGCTTGGGAGTTCTTC. It specifies CASSLDQGAWEFF.

The rearrangement joins TRBV27 to TRBJ2-7; TRBD2 is a possible D gene (6 bases). Germline CDR1 is MNHEY and CDR2 is SMNVEV (reference sequence). Trimming took off 5 bases at V and 6 bases at J, with 17 bases between the two ends. The CDR3 extends over 14 amino acids. CDR3 in amino acids: CASSMRLGTTEQYF. The CDR3 DNA reads as TGTGCCAGCAGTATGAGACTAGGAACGACCGAGCAGTACTTC.

The gene calls are TRBV7-2 and TRBJ2-6, with TRBD1 matching over 8 bases. Germline V gene lookup returns CDR1 SGHTA and CDR2 FQGNSA. The CDR3 is made up of 17 amino acids. V dropped 4 bases and J dropped 4; count of bases not matched to a gene: 9. The CDR3 region is CASSSRQGSPGANVLTF. For the CDR3, the DNA is TGTGCCAGCAGCTCACGACAGGGGTCTCCCGGGGCCAACGTCCTGACTTTC.

This clone was recorded once. The chain recombines TRBV5-1 with TRBJ1-1; maybe TRBD1 (5 bases). Germline-derived CDR1 and CDR2 are SGHRS and YFSETQ. CDR3 length: 15 amino acids. Trimming took off 2 bases at V and 6 bases at J, with 17 bases between the two ends. This CDR3 reads CASSFTGTEIAEAFF. In DNA form, the CDR3 reads TGCGCCAGCAGCTTCACCGGGACGGAAATCGCTGAAGCTTTCTTT.

The V gene is TRBV7-2, the J gene TRBJ2-7; no clear D gene. The CDR3 loop spans 15 amino acids. The germline V and J ends were trimmed by 0 bases and 3 bases, with 12 bases remaining between them. Germline-derived CDR1 and CDR2 are SGHTA and FQGNSA. CDR3 amino acids: CASSLALGRYYEQYF. The DNA for the CDR3 is TGTGCCAGCAGCTTAGCGCTCGGGCGTTACTACGAGCAGTACTTC.

This sequence joins TRBV11-3 and TRBJ2-2, with 8 bases fitting TRBD2. The CDR3 consists of 14 residues. Per the germline V gene, CDR1 is SGHNT and CDR2 is YENEEA. The V and J ends lost 1 base and 5 bases, in that order; junction bases with no gene match: 0. The CDR3 loop is CASSLAGGTGELFF. CDR3 in DNA: TGTGCCAGCAGCTTAGCGGGAGGGACCGGGGAGCTGTTTTTT.

CDR3 sequence (DNA): TGTGCCAGCATGTCCACGACGGGAGTGCACAATGAGCAGTTCTTC. Its protein is CASMSTTGVHNEQFF. The V gene is TRBV2, the J gene TRBJ2-1; tentative D call: TRBD2 (6 bases). The CDR3 extends over 15 amino acids. From germline, CDR1 is SNHLY and CDR2 FYNNEI. The germline V and J ends were trimmed by 7 bases and 5 bases, with 18 bases remaining between them.

The rearrangement links TRBV29-1 to TRBJ1-4; D is perhaps TRBD1 (5 bases). The V end lost 4 bases, the J end lost 2 bases, and 14 bases lay between the germline ends. The CDR3 spans 15 residues. Germline V gene data show CDR1 as SQVTM and CDR2 as ANQGSEA. The CDR3 spells CSVGGGEKTNEKLFF. The CDR3, as DNA: TGCAGCGTTGGGGGGGGTGAGAAGACTAATGAAAAACTGTTTTTT. Full variable domain (rest looked up from reference TRBV29-1 and TRBJ1-4): SAVISQKPSRDICQRGTSLTIQCQVDSQVTMMFWYRQQPGQSLTLIATANQGSEATYESGFVIDKFPISRPNLTFSTLTVSNMSPEDSSIYLCSVGGGEKTNEKLFFGSGTQLSVL.

The chain carries TRBV7-8 and TRBJ1-2, with D perhaps TRBD1 (5 bases). CDR3 length: 13 amino acids. V shed 5 bases and J shed 8 bases, with 15 bases lying between them. CDR1 SGHVS and CDR2 FQNEAQ come from the germline V gene. CDR3 nucleotide sequence: TGTGCCAGCAGCCCCAGGAGCGGGACGGGCTACACCTTC. Protein sequence: CASSPRSGTGYTF. The variable domain in full, completed from reference TRBV7-8 and TRBJ1-2, reads GAGVSQSPRYKVAKRGQDVALRCDPISGHVSLFWYQQALGQGPEFLTYFQNEAQLDKSGLPSDRFFAERPEGSVSTLKIQRTQQEDSAVYLCASSPRSGTGYTFGSGTRLTVV.

The chain couples TRBV7-9 to TRBJ1-1, with D hard to call. Germline V CDR1 and CDR2: SEHNR, FQNEAQ (reference sequence). The CDR3 loop spans 14 amino acids. The V end lost 1 base, the J end lost 1 base, and 7 bases lay between the germline ends. The CDR3 spells CASSLGTANTEAFF. CDR3 DNA: TGTGCCAGCAGCTTAGGGACGGCGAACACTGAAGCTTTCTTT.

The CDR3 sequence: CAWSVMGLPHNEQFF. In DNA, the CDR3 is TGTGCCTGGAGTGTAATGGGTCTCCCACACAATGAGCAGTTCTTC. The chain links TRBV30 to TRBJ2-1; D is unresolved. Trimming removed 0 bases at V and 5 bases at J, with 14 bases between. Germline V gene sequence: CDR1 GTSNPN, CDR2 SVGIG (reference sequence). The CDR3 runs to 15 residues.

The chain links TRBV6-1 to TRBJ1-5; 7 bases are shared with TRBD1. V lost 4 bases to trimming and J lost 4 bases; unmatched junction nucleotides: 13. The CDR3 is 17 amino acids. In germline, CDR1 is MNHNS, CDR2 SASEGT. The CDR3 loop reads CASSGQGGLKRNQPQHF. CDR3 coding DNA: TGTGCCAGCAGTGGACAGGGAGGGCTAAAGAGGAATCAGCCCCAGCATTTT.

This clone was picked up one time. This rearrangement joins TRBV11-3 to TRBJ1-1, with TRBD1 identical over 10 bases. The CDR3 extends over 18 amino acids. J gave up 3 bases and V 0 bases, and 10 bases lay outside the gene matches. Germline CDR1 SGHNT, CDR2 YENEEA. The chain's CDR3 is CASSLDTLRDRGYTEAFF. DNA of the CDR3: TGTGCCAGCAGCTTAGATACTTTAAGGGACAGGGGTTACACTGAAGCTTTCTTT.

In this sample, this clone turned up once. The rearrangement links TRBV2 to TRBJ2-1; 10 nucleotides match TRBD2. The germline V gene has CDR1 SNHLY and CDR2 FYNNEI. This CDR3 is built from 15 residues. The J segment lost 6 bases and the V segment lost 6 bases, leaving 8 bases of the junction unmatched. The CDR3 DNA reads as TGTGCCAGCAGCGAAAGCGGGAGGGATGGCAATGAGCAGTTCTTC. Translation gives CASSESGRDGNEQFF.

The chain combines TRBV6-6 with TRBJ2-7; D is unclear. This CDR3 is 13 amino acids long. Germline V lookup: CDR1 MNHNY, CDR2 SVGAGI (reference sequence). V lost 5 bases to trimming and J lost 3 bases, with 11 bases between them. The CDR3 spells CASSRLNNYEQYF. The CDR3 DNA sequence: TGTGCCAGCAGTCGACTTAATAACTACGAGCAGTACTTC.

CDR3 sequence (DNA): TGTGCCAGCGGATTAGACAGGGGGCCTGGAAACACCATATATTTT. Its translation is CASGLDRGPGNTIYF. V and J are TRBV6-5 and TRBJ1-3; 10 bases match TRBD1. V lost 8 bases and J lost 2; bases outside the gene matches: 6. CDR3 size: 15 residues. Per the germline V gene, CDR1 is MNHEY and CDR2 is SVGAGI.

The chain couples TRBV4-2 to TRBJ1-5, with D tentatively TRBD1 (6 bases). Germline values: CDR1 LGHNA, CDR2 YNFKEQ. V was trimmed by 0 bases and J by 3 bases, leaving 12 bases between them. The CDR3 contains 16 residues. CDR3 in amino acids: CASSQDLGQHNQPQHF. CDR3 in DNA: TGTGCCAGCAGCCAAGATCTCGGACAGCACAATCAGCCCCAGCATTTT.

There are a few counts of this clone. V gene TRBV6-1 combines with J gene TRBJ2-1, with D possibly TRBD2 on 5 matching bases. This CDR3 comprises 13 residues. V was cut by 3 bases and J by 9 bases, with 12 bases left in between. Germline loops: CDR1 MNHNS, CDR2 SASEGT. The CDR3 reads CASSDLSRAEQFF. The CDR3 region has the DNA TGTGCCAGCAGTGATTTGTCGAGGGCTGAGCAGTTCTTC.

V is TRBV7-9 and J is TRBJ2-7; 10 bases map to TRBD2. V lost 5 bases and J lost 6; bases outside the gene matches: 7. There are 14 residues in the CDR3. The germline V gene encodes CDR1 SEHNR and CDR2 FQNEAQ (reference sequence). The CDR3 bases are TGTGCCAGCAGCGCGCTAGCGGGAGTTAGCGAGCAGTACTTC. Protein sequence: CASSALAGVSEQYF.

This chain uses TRBV9 with TRBJ2-2; 11 bases line up with TRBD2. V was pared by 0 bases and J by 7 bases, with 8 bases of the junction left unmatched. CDR1 and CDR2 from the germline V gene are SGDLS and YYNGEE. The CDR3 runs 17 residues. The CDR3 spells CASSVAGLAGGLGELFF. The DNA of the CDR3 is TGTGCCAGCAGCGTAGCAGGGCTAGCGGGAGGACTCGGGGAGCTGTTTTTT.

The rearrangement joins TRBV5-6 to TRBJ2-5; 11 bases are a match to TRBD1. CDR1 and CDR2 (germline): SGHDT, YYEEEE. V gave up 4 bases and J gave up 5 bases; unmatched junction bases: 7. This CDR3 comprises 15 residues. As DNA, the CDR3 is TGTGCCAGCAGCCCGAAGAGGACAGGGGGCGAGACCCAGTACTTC. Its translation: CASSPKRTGGETQYF.

This clone turned up a few times. The chain recombines TRBV6-6 with TRBJ1-4; D remains unclear. The germline CDR1 and CDR2 sequences are MNHNY and SVGAGI (reference sequence). The CDR3 is made up of 12 amino acids. Trimming removed 8 bases from V and 3 bases from J, with 7 bases in between. CDR3 sequence (DNA): TGTGCCAGCCAAAATCCTAATGAAAAACTGTTTTTT. Its translation: CASQNPNEKLFF.

The gene calls are TRBV10-3 and TRBJ2-1, with unresolved D. Per the germline V gene, CDR1 is ENHRY and CDR2 is SYGVKD. This CDR3 has 15 residues. Trimming removed 2 bases from V and 0 bases from J, with 8 bases in between. As DNA, the CDR3 is TGTGCCATCAGTGAGGGGGTTAGCTCCTACAATGAGCAGTTCTTC. Residues: CAISEGVSSYNEQFF.

V and J are TRBV6-1 and TRBJ1-3, with a possible D match to TRBD1 (5 bases). This CDR3 has 15 amino acids. Germline CDR1 MNHNS, CDR2 SASEGT. Trimming took 4 bases from V and 1 from J, leaving 11 bases between them. The CDR3 sequence is CASSAQGGSGNTIYF. The DNA for the CDR3 is TGTGCCAGCAGTGCTCAGGGAGGATCTGGAAACACCATATATTTT.